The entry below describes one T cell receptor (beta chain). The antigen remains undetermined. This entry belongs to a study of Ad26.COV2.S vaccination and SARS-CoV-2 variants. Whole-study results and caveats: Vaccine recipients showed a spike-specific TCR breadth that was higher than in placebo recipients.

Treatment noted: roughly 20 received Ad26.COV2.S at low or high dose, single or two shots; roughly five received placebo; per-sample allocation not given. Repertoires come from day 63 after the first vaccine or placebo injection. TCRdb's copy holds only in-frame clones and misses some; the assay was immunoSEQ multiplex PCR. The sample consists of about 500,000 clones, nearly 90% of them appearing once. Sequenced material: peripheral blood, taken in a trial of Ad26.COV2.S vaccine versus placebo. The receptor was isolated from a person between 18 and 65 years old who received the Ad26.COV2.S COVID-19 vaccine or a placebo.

CDR3 in amino acids: CASSGHEVSSSYNEQFF. Written as DNA, the CDR3 is TGTGCCAGCAGCGGACATGAGGTGTCAAGCTCCTACAATGAGCAGTTCTTC. The V gene is TRBV7-9, the J gene TRBJ2-1, with D maybe TRBD1 (5 bases). This CDR3 is built from 17 residues. Germline CDR1 and CDR2: SEHNR and FQNEAQ (reference sequence). Between the trimmed V and J ends, which lost 5 bases and 0 bases, there was a span of 17 bases.